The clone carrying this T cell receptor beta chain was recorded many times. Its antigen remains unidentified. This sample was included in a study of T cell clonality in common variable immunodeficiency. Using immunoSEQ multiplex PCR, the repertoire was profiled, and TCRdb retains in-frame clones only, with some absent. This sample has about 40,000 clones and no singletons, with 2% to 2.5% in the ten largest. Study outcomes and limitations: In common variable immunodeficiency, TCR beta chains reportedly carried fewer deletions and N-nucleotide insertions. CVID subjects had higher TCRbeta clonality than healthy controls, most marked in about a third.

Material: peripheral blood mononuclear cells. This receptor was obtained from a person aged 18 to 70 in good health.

CDR3 in amino acids: CASSFPAGNTIYF. CDR3 DNA, as far as it was read: TGTGCCAGCAGCTTCCCTGCTGGAAACACC. The V gene is TRBV7-2, the J gene TRBJ1-3; D is ambiguous. Read sequence stops 3 residues before the CDR3 end, and the germline J gene provides the missing end. The CDR3 has 13 residues. Trimming stripped 3 bases from V and 2 bases from J, with 5 bases between. The germline gives CDR1 SGHTA, CDR2 FQGNSA.